This TCR beta chain emerged from a study of breast tumors, draining lymph nodes, adjacent tissues. Study results and limitations: Compared with lymph nodes, tumors were less diverse; compared with nontumor tissue, more. The lymph node origin of tumor T cells was framed as consistent with a hypothesis, not demonstrated. Compared with basal-like, luminal-like tumors shared significantly more repertoire with nontumor tissue. Most tumor T cells seemingly derive from lymph node, then expand in tumor.

Each CDR3 protein is one row after TCRdb ran MiXCR on the multiplex PCR reads. The sample yields about 270,000 distinct CDR3 sequences, 30% to 35% seen once. This clonotype was counted ten times or more. The antigen is undetermined. Axillary draining lymph nodes of breast cancer patients supplied the node samples. In germline, CDR1 is WSHSY, CDR2 SAAADI. Trimming cost V 7 bases and J 6 bases, with 12 bases left between them. CDR3 length: 13 amino acids. Sequencing used axillary lymph node tissue. The rearrangement links TRBV10-2 to TRBJ2-2; D is possibly TRBD1 or TRBD2 (5 bases each). This sequence was found in a female donor with breast cancer. Some clones in this sample may be carry-over from other donors' samples. CDR3 bases: TGCGCCAGCAACACCGGGACCTCCGGGGAGCTGTTTTTT. Translated: CASNTGTSGELFF.